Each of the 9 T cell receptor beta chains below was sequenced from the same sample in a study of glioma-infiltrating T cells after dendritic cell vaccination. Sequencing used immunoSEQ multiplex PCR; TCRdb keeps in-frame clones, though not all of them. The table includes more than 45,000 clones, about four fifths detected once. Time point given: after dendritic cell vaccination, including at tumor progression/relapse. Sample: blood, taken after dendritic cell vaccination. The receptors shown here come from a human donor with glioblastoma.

The CDR3 loop is CASSSHRTPETQYF. CDR3 DNA sequence: TGTGCCAGCAGTTCTCACAGGACCCCAGAGACCCAGTACTTC. This chain uses TRBV27 with TRBJ2-5; a weak D match, TRBD1 (5 bases). This CDR3 region has 14 residues. V was trimmed by 4 bases and J by 4 bases, leaving 13 bases between them. Germline assignment: CDR1 MNHEY and CDR2 SMNVEV (reference sequence).

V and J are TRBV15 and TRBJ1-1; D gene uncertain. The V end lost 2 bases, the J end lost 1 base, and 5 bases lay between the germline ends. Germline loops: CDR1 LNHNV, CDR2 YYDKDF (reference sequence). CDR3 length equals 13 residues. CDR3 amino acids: CATSRRGNTEAFF. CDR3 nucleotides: TGTGCCACCAGCAGACGAGGGAACACTGAAGCTTTCTTT.

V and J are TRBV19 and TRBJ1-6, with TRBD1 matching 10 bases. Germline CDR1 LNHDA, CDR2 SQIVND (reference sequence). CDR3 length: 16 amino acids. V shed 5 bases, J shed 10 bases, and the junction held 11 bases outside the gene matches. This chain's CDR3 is CASSQGDRGLESPLHF. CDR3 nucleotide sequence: TGTGCCAGTAGTCAAGGGGACAGGGGTTTAGAGTCACCCCTCCACTTT.

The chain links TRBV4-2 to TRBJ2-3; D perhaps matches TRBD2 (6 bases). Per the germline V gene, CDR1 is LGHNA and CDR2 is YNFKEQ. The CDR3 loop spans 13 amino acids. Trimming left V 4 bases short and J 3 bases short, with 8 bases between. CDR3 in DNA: TGTGCCAGCAGCCGAAGCGGGACAGATACGCAGTATTTT. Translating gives CASSRSGTDTQYF.

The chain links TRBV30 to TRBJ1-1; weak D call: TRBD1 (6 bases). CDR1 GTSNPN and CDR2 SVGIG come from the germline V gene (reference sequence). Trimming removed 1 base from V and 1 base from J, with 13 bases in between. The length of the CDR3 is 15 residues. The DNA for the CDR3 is TGTGCCTGGAGTGGCCCCCTGGGACAGAACACTGAAGCTTTCTTT. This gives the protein CAWSGPLGQNTEAFF.

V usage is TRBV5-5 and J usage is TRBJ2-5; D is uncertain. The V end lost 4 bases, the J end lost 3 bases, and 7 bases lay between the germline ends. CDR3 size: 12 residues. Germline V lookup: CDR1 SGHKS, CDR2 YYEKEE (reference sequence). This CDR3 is CASSPFKETQYF. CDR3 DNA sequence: TGTGCCAGCAGCCCGTTTAAAGAGACCCAGTACTTC.

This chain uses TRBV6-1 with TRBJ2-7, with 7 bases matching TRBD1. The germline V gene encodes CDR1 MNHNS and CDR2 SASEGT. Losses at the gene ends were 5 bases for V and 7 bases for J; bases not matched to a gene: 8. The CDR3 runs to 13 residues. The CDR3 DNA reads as TGTGCCAGCAGTTCCGAGAGGGGGCGGGAGCAGTACTTC. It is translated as CASSSERGREQYF.

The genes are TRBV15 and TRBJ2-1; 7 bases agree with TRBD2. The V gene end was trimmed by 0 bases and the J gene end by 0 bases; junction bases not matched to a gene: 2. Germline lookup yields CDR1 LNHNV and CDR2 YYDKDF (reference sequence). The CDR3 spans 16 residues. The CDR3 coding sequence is TGTGCCACCAGCAGAGATTCTAGCGGCTCCTACAATGAGCAGTTCTTC. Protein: CATSRDSSGSYNEQFF.

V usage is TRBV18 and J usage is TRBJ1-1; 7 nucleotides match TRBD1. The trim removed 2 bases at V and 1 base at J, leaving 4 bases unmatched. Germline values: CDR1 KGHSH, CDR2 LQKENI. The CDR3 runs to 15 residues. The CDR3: CASSPNRGGNTEAFF. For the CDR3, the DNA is TGTGCCAGCTCACCAAACAGGGGAGGGAACACTGAAGCTTTCTTT.